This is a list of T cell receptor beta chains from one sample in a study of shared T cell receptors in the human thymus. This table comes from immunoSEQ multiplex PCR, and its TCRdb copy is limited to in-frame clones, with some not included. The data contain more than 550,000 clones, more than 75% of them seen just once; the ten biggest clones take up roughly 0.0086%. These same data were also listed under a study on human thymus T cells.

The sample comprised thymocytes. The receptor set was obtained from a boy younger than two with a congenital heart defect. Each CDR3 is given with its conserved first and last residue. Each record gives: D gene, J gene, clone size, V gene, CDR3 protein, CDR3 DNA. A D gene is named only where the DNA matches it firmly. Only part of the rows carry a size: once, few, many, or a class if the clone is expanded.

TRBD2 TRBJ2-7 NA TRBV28 CASRPTSGSSYEQYF TGTGCCAGCAGGCCCACTAGCGGATCCTCCTACGAGCAGTACTTC
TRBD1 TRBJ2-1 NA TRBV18 CASSPRFLDRGLNEQFF TGTGCCAGCTCACCCCGCTTTCTTGACAGGGGCTTGAATGAGCAGTTCTTC
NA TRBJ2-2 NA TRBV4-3 CASSQRDFSNTGELFF TGCGCCAGCAGCCAGCGGGACTTTTCGAACACCGGGGAGCTGTTTTTT
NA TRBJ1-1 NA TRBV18 CASSPRGNTEAFF TGTGCCAGCTCACCAAGAGGAAACACTGAAGCTTTCTTT
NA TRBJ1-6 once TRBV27 CASGSGTRGAPLHF TGTGCCAGCGGATCCGGGACAAGAGGGGCACCCCTCCACTTT
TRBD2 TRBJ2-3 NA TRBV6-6 CASSLLAVHPTDTQYF TGTGCCAGCAGCCTACTAGCGGTCCACCCCACAGATACGCAGTATTTT
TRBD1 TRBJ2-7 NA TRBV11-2 CASILKGDRDSYEQYF TGTGCCAGCATCCTAAAAGGGGACAGGGACTCCTACGAGCAGTACTTC
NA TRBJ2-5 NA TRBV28 CASSPDWPHQETQYF TGTGCCAGCAGCCCTGATTGGCCCCACCAAGAGACCCAGTACTTC
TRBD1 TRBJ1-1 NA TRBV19 CASKQGPTEAFF TGTGCCAGTAAACAGGGGCCCACTGAAGCTTTCTTT
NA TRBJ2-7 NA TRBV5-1 CASSLAQRAYEQYF TGCGCCAGCAGCTTGGCGCAGCGAGCCTACGAGCAGTACTTC
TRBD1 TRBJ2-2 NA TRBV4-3 CASSQVRDSYTGELFF TGCGCCAGCAGCCAAGTCCGGGACAGCTACACCGGGGAGCTGTTTTTT
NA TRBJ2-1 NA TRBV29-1 CSVGSVSYNEQFF TGCAGCGTTGGGAGCGTCTCCTACAATGAGCAGTTCTTC
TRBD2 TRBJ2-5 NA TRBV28 CASSFSLAGATGETQYF TGTGCCAGCAGTTTTTCGCTAGCGGGGGCCACGGGAGAGACCCAGTACTTC
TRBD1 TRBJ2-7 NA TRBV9 CASSPADRDSSYEQYF TGTGCCAGCAGCCCCGCTGACAGGGATAGCTCCTACGAGCAGTACTTC
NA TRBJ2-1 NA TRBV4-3 CASSQIQGAYNEQFF TGCGCCAGCAGCCAAATCCAGGGCGCCTACAATGAGCAGTTCTTC
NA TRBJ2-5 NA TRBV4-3 CASSQGQNIQETQYF TGCGCCAGCAGCCAAGGACAGAACATCCAAGAGACCCAGTACTTC
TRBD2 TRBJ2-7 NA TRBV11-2 CASSLVTREAGDPYEQYF TGTGCCAGCAGCTTAGTAACCCGGGAAGCGGGGGACCCCTACGAGCAGTACTTC
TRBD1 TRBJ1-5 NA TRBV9 CASSTGDGTYSNQPQHF TGTGCCAGCAGCACAGGGGACGGAACTTATAGCAATCAGCCCCAGCATTTT
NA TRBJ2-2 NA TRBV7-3 CASSLKTGAGELFF TGTGCCAGCAGCTTAAAGACGGGGGCCGGGGAGCTGTTTTTT
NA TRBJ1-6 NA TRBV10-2 CASRSGVSNSPLHF TGCGCCAGCAGGAGTGGAGTCTCAAATTCACCCCTCCACTTT
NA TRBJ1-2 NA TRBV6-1 CASRLDRNSGYTF TGTGCCAGCAGGTTAGACAGGAACTCTGGCTACACCTTC
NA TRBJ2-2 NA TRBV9 CASSPTGPGSTGELFF TGTGCCAGCAGCCCCACCGGGCCGGGGTCCACCGGGGAGCTGTTTTTT
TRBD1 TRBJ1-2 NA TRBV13 CASSLGASDRESLINGYTF TGTGCCAGCAGCTTAGGGGCGTCGGACAGGGAATCTCTTATAAATGGCTACACCTTC
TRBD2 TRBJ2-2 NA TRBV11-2 CASSPGLGPGELFF TGTGCCAGCAGCCCGGGACTAGGTCCCGGGGAGCTGTTTTTT
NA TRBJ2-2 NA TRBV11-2 CASTLLNTGELFF TGTGCCAGCACCCTCCTGAACACCGGGGAGCTGTTTTTT
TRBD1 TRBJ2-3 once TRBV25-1 CASSEPTTGVRTDTQYF TGTGCCAGCAGTGAGCCAACGACAGGGGTTCGCACAGATACGCAGTATTTT
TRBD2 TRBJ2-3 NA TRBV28 CASSPGLAVASTDTQYF TGTGCCAGCAGTCCGGGACTAGCAGTTGCTAGCACAGATACGCAGTATTTT
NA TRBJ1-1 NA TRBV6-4 CASSESGNGNTEAFF TGTGCCAGCAGTGAATCGGGGAATGGGAACACTGAAGCTTTCTTT
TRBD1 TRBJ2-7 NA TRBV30 CAWSGTGTYEQYF TGTGCCTGGAGTGGGACAGGAACCTACGAGCAGTACTTC
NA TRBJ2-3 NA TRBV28 CASSTREFTDTQYF TGTGCCAGCAGTACGAGGGAGTTTACAGATACGCAGTATTTT
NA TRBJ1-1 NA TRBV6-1 CASSEVFRGWNTEAFF TGTGCCAGCAGTGAAGTTTTCAGGGGATGGAACACTGAAGCTTTCTTT
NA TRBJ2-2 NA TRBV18 CASSPPTGDTGELFF TGTGCCAGCTCACCACCGACGGGGGACACCGGGGAGCTGTTTTTT